The rows below give T cell receptor beta chains drawn from one sample of a study of blood T cells in healthy people across ages. TCRdb processed the 5' RACE reads anew with MiXCR; each CDR3 protein has one entry. The top ten hold around 18% of the sample, which has about 800,000 distinct CDR3 sequences, about 46% seen once. Material: blood. The receptors here all came from a man aged 80 or over in good health. CDR3s leave out the opening cysteine and the closing phenylalanine or tryptophan. The order of the fields is CDR3 protein, V gene, D gene, J gene. A D gene is named only where the DNA matches it firmly.

cdr3_aa: SARPVGTGADTEAF; v_call: TRBV20-1; d_call: TRBD1; j_call: TRBJ1-1
cdr3_aa: ASSPGQKYNEQF; v_call: TRBV12-3/TRBV12-4; d_call: .; j_call: TRBJ2-1
cdr3_aa: ASSFAGTGVETQY; v_call: TRBV5-1; d_call: TRBD1; j_call: TRBJ2-5
cdr3_aa: ASSRTRGAGGKCQETQY; v_call: TRBV21-1; d_call: .; j_call: TRBJ2-5
cdr3_aa: ASTPSQGTTYEQY; v_call: TRBV7-2; d_call: TRBD1; j_call: TRBJ2-7
cdr3_aa: SARENIFPETQY; v_call: TRBV20-1; d_call: .; j_call: TRBJ2-5
cdr3_aa: SASGGEHYGYT; v_call: TRBV29-1; d_call: .; j_call: TRBJ1-2
cdr3_aa: ASSATSGSTDTQY; v_call: TRBV5-1; d_call: TRBD2; j_call: TRBJ2-3
cdr3_aa: ASSLASAGWDTQY; v_call: TRBV7-2; d_call: .; j_call: TRBJ2-3
cdr3_aa: AGKQIWQGTYEQY; v_call: TRBV6-1; d_call: .; j_call: TRBJ2-7
cdr3_aa: ASSFGTGMAYEQY; v_call: TRBV7-2; d_call: TRBD1; j_call: TRBJ2-7
cdr3_aa: SVKASGSGYEQF; v_call: TRBV29-1; d_call: TRBD2; j_call: TRBJ2-1
cdr3_aa: ASSESRGTGDSPLH; v_call: TRBV10-2; d_call: TRBD1; j_call: TRBJ1-6
cdr3_aa: ASSFGIYGYT; v_call: TRBV12-3/TRBV12-4; d_call: .; j_call: TRBJ1-2
cdr3_aa: AISGRLAGGSDTQY; v_call: TRBV10-3; d_call: TRBD2; j_call: TRBJ2-3
cdr3_aa: ASSFTSGRAEDTQY; v_call: TRBV7-2; d_call: TRBD2; j_call: TRBJ2-3
cdr3_aa: ASSLEGSGNSPLH; v_call: TRBV7-2; d_call: .; j_call: TRBJ1-6
cdr3_aa: SASTIAGGNQETQY; v_call: TRBV20-1; d_call: TRBD2; j_call: TRBJ2-5
cdr3_aa: ASSQGVGGNEKLF; v_call: TRBV4-1; d_call: .; j_call: TRBJ1-4
cdr3_aa: ASSLIFSLTNTEAF; v_call: TRBV7-2; d_call: .; j_call: TRBJ1-1
cdr3_aa: ASSQEVRPGLLSYEQY; v_call: TRBV4-2; d_call: TRBD2; j_call: TRBJ2-7
cdr3_aa: ASRPQGRGEEKLF; v_call: TRBV5-1; d_call: .; j_call: TRBJ1-4
cdr3_aa: ATKNRDRFNYGYT; v_call: TRBV15; d_call: .; j_call: TRBJ1-2
cdr3_aa: ASSLSGDRETQY; v_call: TRBV7-9; d_call: .; j_call: TRBJ2-5
cdr3_aa: SACPGVDTQY; v_call: TRBV20-1; d_call: .; j_call: TRBJ2-3
cdr3_aa: ASGTYNEQF; v_call: TRBV28; d_call: .; j_call: TRBJ2-1
cdr3_aa: ATSDPGNTYEQY; v_call: TRBV24-1; d_call: .; j_call: TRBJ2-7
cdr3_aa: ASGLGHNSPLH; v_call: TRBV27; d_call: .; j_call: TRBJ1-6
cdr3_aa: AISEGAGSGTEAF; v_call: TRBV10-3; d_call: .; j_call: TRBJ1-1
cdr3_aa: SARDPTGVDEKLF; v_call: TRBV20-1; d_call: TRBD1; j_call: TRBJ1-4
cdr3_aa: ATSRGREGAYNEQF; v_call: TRBV15; d_call: TRBD2; j_call: TRBJ2-1
cdr3_aa: ASSLEGESNQPQH; v_call: TRBV12-3/TRBV12-4; d_call: .; j_call: TRBJ1-5
cdr3_aa: ASSFLRDRGTDTQY; v_call: TRBV18; d_call: TRBD1; j_call: TRBJ2-3
cdr3_aa: SAPSVAGEKTQY; v_call: TRBV20-1; d_call: TRBD2; j_call: TRBJ2-5
cdr3_aa: ASSLARDSLRTDTQY; v_call: TRBV7-8; d_call: TRBD1; j_call: TRBJ2-3
cdr3_aa: ASSARGAGVSYNEQF; v_call: TRBV9; d_call: TRBD2; j_call: TRBJ2-1
cdr3_aa: ASSLVRDHTQY; v_call: TRBV6-6; d_call: .; j_call: TRBJ2-3
cdr3_aa: ASRFQGSDSPLH; v_call: TRBV25-1; d_call: .; j_call: TRBJ1-6
cdr3_aa: ASSPTRTEETQY; v_call: TRBV18; d_call: .; j_call: TRBJ2-5
cdr3_aa: SAGLNEQF; v_call: TRBV29-1; d_call: .; j_call: TRBJ2-1
cdr3_aa: ASSHATGELF; v_call: TRBV14; d_call: .; j_call: TRBJ2-2
cdr3_aa: ASSQWTSGRFEQF; v_call: TRBV3-1; d_call: TRBD2; j_call: TRBJ2-1
cdr3_aa: ATTGGFTEAF; v_call: TRBV10-3; d_call: TRBD1; j_call: TRBJ1-1
cdr3_aa: ASSRRGDRGNEQY; v_call: TRBV9; d_call: TRBD1; j_call: .
cdr3_aa: ASSRAPVRVGDTQY; v_call: TRBV4-3; d_call: .; j_call: TRBJ2-3
cdr3_aa: ASRDDPRETQY; v_call: TRBV6-2/TRBV6-3; d_call: .; j_call: .
cdr3_aa: ASSFQPRNPDTQY; v_call: TRBV13; d_call: .; j_call: TRBJ2-3
cdr3_aa: ASSYLAGETPDTQY; v_call: TRBV6-5; d_call: TRBD2; j_call: TRBJ2-3
cdr3_aa: ASSPGGGAQVAKNIQY; v_call: TRBV7-9; d_call: .; j_call: TRBJ2-4
cdr3_aa: ASKQGVNAKLF; v_call: TRBV5-1; d_call: .; j_call: TRBJ1-4
cdr3_aa: SVDGGADTQY; v_call: TRBV29-1; d_call: .; j_call: TRBJ2-3